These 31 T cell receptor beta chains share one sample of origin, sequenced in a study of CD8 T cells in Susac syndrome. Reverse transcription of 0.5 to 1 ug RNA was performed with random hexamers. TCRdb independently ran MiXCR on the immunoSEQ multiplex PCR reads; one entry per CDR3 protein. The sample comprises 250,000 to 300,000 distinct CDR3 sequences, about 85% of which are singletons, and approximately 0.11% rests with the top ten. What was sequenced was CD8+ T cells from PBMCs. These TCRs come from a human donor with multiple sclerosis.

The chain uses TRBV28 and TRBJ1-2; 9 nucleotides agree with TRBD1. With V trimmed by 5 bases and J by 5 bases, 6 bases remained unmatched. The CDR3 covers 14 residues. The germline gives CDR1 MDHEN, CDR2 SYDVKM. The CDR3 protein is CASSGGQGGYGYTF. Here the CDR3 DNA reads TGTGCCAGCAGTGGGGGACAGGGCGGATATGGCTACACCTTC.

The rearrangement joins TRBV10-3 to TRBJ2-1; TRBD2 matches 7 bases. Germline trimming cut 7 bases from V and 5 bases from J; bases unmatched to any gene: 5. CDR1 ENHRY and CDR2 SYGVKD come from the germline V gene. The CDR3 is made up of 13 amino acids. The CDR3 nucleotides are TGTGCCATCAAAGGGACTACGCACAATGAGCAGTTCTTC. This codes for CAIKGTTHNEQFF.

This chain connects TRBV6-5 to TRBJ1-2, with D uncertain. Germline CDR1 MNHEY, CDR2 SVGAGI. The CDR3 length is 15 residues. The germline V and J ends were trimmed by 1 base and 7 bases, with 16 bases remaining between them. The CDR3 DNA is TGTGCCAGCAGTTACTGGGAGGGTTCGGGCGGTGGCTACACCTTC. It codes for CASSYWEGSGGGYTF.

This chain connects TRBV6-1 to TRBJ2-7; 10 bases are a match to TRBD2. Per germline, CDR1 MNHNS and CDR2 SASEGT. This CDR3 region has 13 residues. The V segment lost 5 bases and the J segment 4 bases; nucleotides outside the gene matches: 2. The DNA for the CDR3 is TGTGCCAGCAGTCAACTAGCGGGGTACGAGCAGTACTTC. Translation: CASSQLAGYEQYF.

CDR3 protein: CASSTQPSGDHPDTQYF. The CDR3 DNA is TGTGCCAGCAGCACACAACCAAGCGGGGACCACCCAGATACGCAGTATTTT. V is TRBV7-9 and J is TRBJ2-3; 7 nucleotides line up with TRBD2. Losses at the gene ends were 5 bases for V and 4 bases for J; bases not matched to a gene: 15. Germline V gives CDR1 SEHNR, CDR2 FQNEAQ (reference sequence). The CDR3 contains 17 residues. Full variable domain (remainder filled in from reference TRBV7-9 and TRBJ2-3): DTGVSQNPRHKITKRGQNVTFRCDPISEHNRLYWYRQTLGQGPEFLTYFQNEAQLEKSRLLSDRFSAERPKGSFSTLEIQRTEQGDSAMYLCASSTQPSGDHPDTQYFGPGTRLTVL.

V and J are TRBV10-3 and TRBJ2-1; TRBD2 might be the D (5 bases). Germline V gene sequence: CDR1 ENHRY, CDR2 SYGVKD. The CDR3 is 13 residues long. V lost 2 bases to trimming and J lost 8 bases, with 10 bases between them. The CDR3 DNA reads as TGTGCCATCAGTGAGGAGGGTATTGATGAGCAGTTCTTC. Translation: CAISEEGIDEQFF.

CDR3 bases: TGTGCCAGCAGGTCACCGACAGACTATAGCAATCAGCCCCAGCATTTT. As protein: CASRSPTDYSNQPQHF. The chain carries TRBV28 and TRBJ1-5; perhaps TRBD1 as D (5 bases). The CDR3 loop spans 16 amino acids. Germline V gives CDR1 MDHEN, CDR2 SYDVKM. Trimming removed 6 bases from V and 0 bases from J, with 15 bases in between.

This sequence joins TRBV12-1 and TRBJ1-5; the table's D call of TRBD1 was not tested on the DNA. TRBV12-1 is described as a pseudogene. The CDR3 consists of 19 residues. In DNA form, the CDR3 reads TGTGCCAGCAGCTTTTTCGGGACAGGGCTCGGTGGAGGCAATCAGCCCCAGCATTTT. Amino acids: CASSFFGTGLGGGNQPQHF.

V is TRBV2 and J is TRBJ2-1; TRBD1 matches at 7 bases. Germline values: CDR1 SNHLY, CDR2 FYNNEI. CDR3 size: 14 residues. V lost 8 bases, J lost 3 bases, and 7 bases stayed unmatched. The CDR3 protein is CASLGAGGYNEQFF. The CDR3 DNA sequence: TGTGCCAGCCTAGGAGCAGGGGGCTACAATGAGCAGTTCTTC.

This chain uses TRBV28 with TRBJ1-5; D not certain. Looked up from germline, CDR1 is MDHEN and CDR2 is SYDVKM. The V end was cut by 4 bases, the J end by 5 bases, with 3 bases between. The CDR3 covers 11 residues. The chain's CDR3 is CASSSDQPQHF. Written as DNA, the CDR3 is TGTGCCAGCAGTTCGGATCAGCCCCAGCATTTT.

CDR3 coding DNA: TGTGCCAGCAGCTCTCTCGGGGAGATCTACAATGAGCAGTTCTTC. It specifies CASSSLGEIYNEQFF. This chain links TRBV7-9 with TRBJ2-1; weak D call: TRBD2 (5 bases). Germline assignment: CDR1 SEHNR and CDR2 FQNEAQ (reference sequence). The CDR3 totals 15 residues. V was trimmed by 4 bases and J by 3 bases, leaving 13 bases between them.

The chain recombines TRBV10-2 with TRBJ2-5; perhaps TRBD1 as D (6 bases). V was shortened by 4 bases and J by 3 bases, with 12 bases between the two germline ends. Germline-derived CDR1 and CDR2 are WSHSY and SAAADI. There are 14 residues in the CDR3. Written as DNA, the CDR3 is TGCGCCAGCAGTGTAGCAGGGGTAAAAGAGACCCAGTACTTC. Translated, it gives CASSVAGVKETQYF.

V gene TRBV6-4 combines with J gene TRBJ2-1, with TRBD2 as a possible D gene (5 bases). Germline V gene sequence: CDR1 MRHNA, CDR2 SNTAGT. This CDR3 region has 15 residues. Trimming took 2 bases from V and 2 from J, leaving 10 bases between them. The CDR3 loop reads CASSDGAAPYNEQFF. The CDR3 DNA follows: TGTGCCAGCAGTGACGGAGCGGCCCCCTACAATGAGCAGTTCTTC.

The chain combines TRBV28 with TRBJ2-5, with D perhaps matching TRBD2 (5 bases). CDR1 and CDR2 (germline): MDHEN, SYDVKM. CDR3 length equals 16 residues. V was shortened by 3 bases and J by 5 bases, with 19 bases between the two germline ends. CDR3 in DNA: TGTGCCAGCAGTTTGTCCCTCGAGGGAGCAGGCGAGACCCAGTACTTC. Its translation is CASSLSLEGAGETQYF.

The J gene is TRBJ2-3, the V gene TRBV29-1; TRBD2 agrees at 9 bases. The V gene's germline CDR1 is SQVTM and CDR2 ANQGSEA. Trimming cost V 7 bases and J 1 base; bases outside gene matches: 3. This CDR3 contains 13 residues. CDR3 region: CSGLAGGTDTQYF. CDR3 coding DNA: TGCAGCGGTTTAGCGGGAGGCACAGATACGCAGTATTTT.

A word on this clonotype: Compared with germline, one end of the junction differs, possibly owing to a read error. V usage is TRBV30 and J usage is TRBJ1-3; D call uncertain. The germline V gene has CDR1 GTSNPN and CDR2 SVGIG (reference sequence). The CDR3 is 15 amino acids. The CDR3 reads CAWNLVVDSGSTIYF. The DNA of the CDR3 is TGTGCCTGGAATCTCGTTGTCGACTCTGGAAGCACCATATATTTT.

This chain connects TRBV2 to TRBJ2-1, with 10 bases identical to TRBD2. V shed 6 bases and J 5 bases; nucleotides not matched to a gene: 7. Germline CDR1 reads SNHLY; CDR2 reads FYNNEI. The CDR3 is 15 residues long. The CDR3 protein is CASSTLAGDNNEQFF. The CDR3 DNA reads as TGTGCCAGCAGCACCCTAGCGGGAGACAACAATGAGCAGTTCTTC.

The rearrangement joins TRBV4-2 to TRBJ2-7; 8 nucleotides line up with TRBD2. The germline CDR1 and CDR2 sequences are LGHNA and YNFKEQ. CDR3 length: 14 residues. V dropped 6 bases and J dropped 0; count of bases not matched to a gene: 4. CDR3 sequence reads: CASSDGRASYEQYF. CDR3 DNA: TGTGCCAGCAGTGACGGGAGGGCCTCCTACGAGCAGTACTTC.

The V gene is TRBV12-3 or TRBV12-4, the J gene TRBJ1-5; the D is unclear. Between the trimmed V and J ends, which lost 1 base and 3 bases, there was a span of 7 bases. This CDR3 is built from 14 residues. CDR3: CASSLGPINQPQHF. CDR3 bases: TGTGCCAGCAGTTTAGGGCCGATCAATCAGCCCCAGCATTTT.

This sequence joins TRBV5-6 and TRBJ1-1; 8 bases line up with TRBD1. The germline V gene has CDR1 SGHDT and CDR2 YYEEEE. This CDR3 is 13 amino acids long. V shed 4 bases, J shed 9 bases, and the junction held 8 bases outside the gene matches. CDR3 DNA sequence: TGTGCCAGCAGCCCAGGGGGCGGGACAAAAGCTTTCTTT. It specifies CASSPGGGTKAFF.

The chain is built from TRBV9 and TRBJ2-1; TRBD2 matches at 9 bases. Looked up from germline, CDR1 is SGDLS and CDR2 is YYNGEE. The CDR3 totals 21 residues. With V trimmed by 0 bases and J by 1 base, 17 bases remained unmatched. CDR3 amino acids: CASSVARGLGTSPRSYNEQFF. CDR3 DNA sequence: TGTGCCAGCAGCGTAGCTCGGGGATTAGGGACTAGCCCACGATCCTACAATGAGCAGTTCTTC.

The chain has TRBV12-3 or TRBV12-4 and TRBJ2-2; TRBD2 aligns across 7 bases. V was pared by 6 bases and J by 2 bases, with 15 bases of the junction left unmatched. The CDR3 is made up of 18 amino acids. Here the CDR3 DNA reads TGTGCCAGCAGATCCAGGTCTTCAGGCGGGAGTAACACCGGGGAGCTGTTTTTT. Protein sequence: CASRSRSSGGSNTGELFF.

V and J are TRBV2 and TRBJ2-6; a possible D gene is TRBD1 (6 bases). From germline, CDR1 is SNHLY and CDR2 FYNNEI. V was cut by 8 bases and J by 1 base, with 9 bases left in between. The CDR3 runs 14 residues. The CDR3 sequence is CASYRASGANVLTF. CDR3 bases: TGTGCCAGCTACAGGGCATCTGGGGCCAACGTCCTGACTTTC.

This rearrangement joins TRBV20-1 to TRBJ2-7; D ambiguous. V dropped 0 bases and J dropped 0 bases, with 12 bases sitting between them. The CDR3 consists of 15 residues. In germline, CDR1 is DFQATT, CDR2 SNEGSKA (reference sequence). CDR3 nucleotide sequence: TGCAGTGCTAGAGATCTGTGGGCCAACTCCTACGAGCAGTACTTC. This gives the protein CSARDLWANSYEQYF.

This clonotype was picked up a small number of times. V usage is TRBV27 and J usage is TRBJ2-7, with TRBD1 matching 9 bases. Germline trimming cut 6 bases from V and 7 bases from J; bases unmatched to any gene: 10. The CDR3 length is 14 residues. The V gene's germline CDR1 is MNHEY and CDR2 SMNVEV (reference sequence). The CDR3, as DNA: TGTGCCAGCAGGCCCAGACAGGGGGTGGGAGAGCAGTACTTC. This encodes CASRPRQGVGEQYF.

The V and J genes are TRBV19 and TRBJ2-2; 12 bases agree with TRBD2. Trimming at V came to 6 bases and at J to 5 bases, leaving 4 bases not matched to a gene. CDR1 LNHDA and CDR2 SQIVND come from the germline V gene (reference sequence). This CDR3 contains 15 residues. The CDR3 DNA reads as TGTGCCAGTAGACTAGCGGGAGGCCGAACCGGGGAGCTGTTTTTT. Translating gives CASRLAGGRTGELFF.

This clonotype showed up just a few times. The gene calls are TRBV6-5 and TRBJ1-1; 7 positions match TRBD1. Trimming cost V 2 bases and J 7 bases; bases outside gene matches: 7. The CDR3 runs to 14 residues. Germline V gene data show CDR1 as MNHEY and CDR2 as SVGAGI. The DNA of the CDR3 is TGTGCCAGCAGTTACGCAGCCCCAGGGGGTGAAGCTTTCTTT. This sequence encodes CASSYAAPGGEAFF.

The CDR3 DNA follows: TGTGCCAGCAGGACGGCAAGATTCGATCAGCCCCAGCATTTT. This encodes CASRTARFDQPQHF. The rearrangement links TRBV27 to TRBJ1-5; D gene unclear. Germline V gene lookup returns CDR1 MNHEY and CDR2 SMNVEV (reference sequence). This CDR3 comprises 14 residues. V gave up 6 bases and J gave up 5 bases, with 14 bases separating them.

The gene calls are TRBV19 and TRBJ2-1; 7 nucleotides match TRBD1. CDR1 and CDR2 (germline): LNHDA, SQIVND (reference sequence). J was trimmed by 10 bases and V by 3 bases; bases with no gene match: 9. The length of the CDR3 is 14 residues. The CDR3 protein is CASSIHRGEGEQFF. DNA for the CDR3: TGTGCCAGTAGTATCCACAGGGGCGAGGGGGAGCAGTTCTTC.

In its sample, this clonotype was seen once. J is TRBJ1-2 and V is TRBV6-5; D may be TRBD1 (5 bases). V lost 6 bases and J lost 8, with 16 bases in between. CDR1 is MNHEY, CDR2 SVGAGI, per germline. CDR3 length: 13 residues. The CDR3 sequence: CASSPQQGRGYTF. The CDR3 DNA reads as TGTGCCAGCAGCCCTCAGCAGGGAAGGGGCTACACCTTC.

The CDR3 is CATEGPSDEQFF. The CDR3 region has the DNA TGCGCCACCGAAGGCCCCTCGGATGAGCAGTTCTTC. The gene calls are TRBV10-2 and TRBJ2-1; D ambiguous. The CDR3 is made up of 12 amino acids. The germline V and J ends were trimmed by 10 bases and 8 bases, with 15 bases remaining between them. Germline V gene data show CDR1 as WSHSY and CDR2 as SAAADI.